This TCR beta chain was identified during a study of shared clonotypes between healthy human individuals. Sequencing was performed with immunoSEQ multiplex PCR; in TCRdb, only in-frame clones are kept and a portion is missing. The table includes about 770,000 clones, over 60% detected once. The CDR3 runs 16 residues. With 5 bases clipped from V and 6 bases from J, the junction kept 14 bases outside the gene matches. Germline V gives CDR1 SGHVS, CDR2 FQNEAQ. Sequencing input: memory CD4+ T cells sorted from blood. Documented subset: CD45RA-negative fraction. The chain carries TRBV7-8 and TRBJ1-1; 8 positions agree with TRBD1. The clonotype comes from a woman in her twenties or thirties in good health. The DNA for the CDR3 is TGTGCCAGCAGCCCATCCCCCGGACAGGGATGGTCTGAAGCTTTCTTT. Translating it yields CASSPSPGQGWSEAFF.